The source of this T cell receptor beta chain is a study of cytomegalovirus exposure and HLA in healthy donors. Findings of the study overall: Cytomegalovirus status was reportedly diagnosed by the classifier with high specificity and sensitivity.

V lost 0 bases, J lost 4 bases, and 5 bases stayed unmatched. The CDR3 has 16 amino acids. Germline CDR1 and CDR2: SGHNT and YYREEE (reference sequence). Vbeta (60) and Jbeta (13) primers were used in the PCR. Assay used: immunoSEQ multiplex PCR; TCRdb lists only in-frame clones, some missing. The repertoire holds about 160,000 clones, with about 81% as singletons. Healthy individuals who donated bone marrow served as the donors. Comment on this clone: As yet, its antigen is unknown.

The sample taken for sequencing was PBMCs. The receptor was derived from a girl between 10 and 17 years old in good health and CMV-seropositive. The rearrangement links TRBV5-4 to TRBJ2-2; 8 bases are shared with TRBD2. CDR3 residues: CASSLAIAGSTGELFF. In nucleotides, the CDR3 is TGTGCCAGCAGCTTGGCCATAGCGGGGAGCACCGGGGAGCTGTTTTTT.